This T cell receptor beta chain was documented in a study of CD8 T cells in ankylosing spondylitis. Study-level points and caveats: Apparently characteristic of ankylosing spondylitis blood was a TCR beta motif (roughly 8 highly homologous variants).

A single record per CDR3 protein comes from TCRdb applying MiXCR to the 5' RACE reads. The sample lists 75,000 to 95,000 distinct CDR3 sequences, about 9% occurring once. V lost 7 bases and J lost 10; bases outside the gene matches: 11. This CDR3 has 13 amino acids. Germline V gene lookup returns CDR1 SNHLY and CDR2 FYNNEI. This clonotype was picked up a small number of times. The antigen remains undetermined. The receptor comes from a male donor with ankylosing spondylitis. This chain joins TRBV2 and TRBJ2-3, with TRBD2 matching 7 bases. Sequencing used blood, either unsorted or a sorted T cell fraction (not recorded which). DNA of the CDR3: TGTGCCAGCATTGGCCCCAGCGGGAACGCGCAGTATTTT. This gives the protein CASIGPSGNAQYF.